A single sample is the source of the 2 T cell receptor beta chains below, sequenced in a study of blood T cell repertoires in COVID-19 (dated by TCRdb to the early 2020s). The protocol used for the library was the immunoSEQ multiplex PCR assay. TCRdb limited this immuneACCESS table to in-frame rearrangements with V and J called. A share of clones is missing; checked studies link under half to unresolved V genes, and the rest is unexplained. Within this sample are around 70,000 clones, with about four fifths of them counted one time only. The ten most abundant clones make up around 16% of the sample. The sequencing sample was made of peripheral blood. The receptor source for this set is a human donor in a cohort sampled during active COVID-19.

The V gene is TRBV3-1 (or the pseudogene TRBV3-2), the J gene TRBJ1-6; no reliable D call. V dropped 2 bases and J dropped 9 bases, with 8 bases sitting between them. Germline V CDR1 and CDR2: LGHDT, YNNKEL (reference sequence). The CDR3 extends over 13 amino acids. The CDR3 DNA is TGTGCCAGCAGCCAACGGTCAGGTTCACCCCTCCACTTT. It is translated as CASSQRSGSPLHF.

The genes are TRBV14 and TRBJ1-1, with TRBD1 matching over 7 bases. The CDR3 covers 14 residues. V shed 3 bases and J 7 bases; nucleotides not matched to a gene: 8. Germline V gene lookup returns CDR1 SGHDN and CDR2 FVKESK. The CDR3 sequence is CASSQLGQTFEAFF. The CDR3 region has the DNA TGTGCCAGCAGCCAGTTGGGACAGACCTTTGAAGCTTTCTTT.